This T cell receptor (beta chain) was sequenced during a study of blood T cell repertoires in COVID-19. Turning to the study itself: The United States, Italy and Spain provided the acute and convalescent COVID-19 samples. The cDNA or gDNA used as material had been derived from T cells, B-cell-depleted T cells, or PBMCs.

CDR3 size: 18 residues. V was pared by 3 bases and J by 7 bases, with 20 bases of the junction left unmatched. From germline, CDR1 is LNHDA and CDR2 SQIVND (reference sequence). Original handling: Amplification of reference gene primers provided the estimated nucleated cell counts. The assay was immunoSEQ multiplex PCR, and TCRdb's table has in-frame clones only and misses some. That table furnishes V, J and clone size, whereas the DNA furnished D and trimming. The table shows fewer than 60,000 clones, with about 89% occurring only once. This TCR was sampled from a human donor in a cohort sampled during active COVID-19. This chain links TRBV19 with TRBJ1-2; 7 positions agree with TRBD1. Sequenced sample: peripheral blood. The CDR3 region is CASSIWGLTGAATSGYTF. The CDR3 DNA reads as TGTGCCAGTAGTATCTGGGGCCTTACAGGGGCCGCTACTTCTGGCTACACCTTC.